The 9 T cell receptor beta chains listed next were all sequenced from one sample in a study of blood T cell repertoires in COVID-19. Only in-frame clones appear in the TCRdb table, and some are missing; sequencing was by immunoSEQ multiplex PCR. The sample holds about 310,000 clones, roughly 90% seen once. The sequenced material came from peripheral blood. The receptor set was obtained from a young woman with COVID-19, enrolled during active disease.

The rearrangement joins TRBV30 to TRBJ2-3; D gene ambiguous. The germline CDR1 and CDR2 sequences are GTSNPN and SVGIG (reference sequence). The V end was cut by 1 base, the J end by 5 bases, with 7 bases between. The CDR3 length is 12 residues. The CDR3 DNA reads as TGTGCCTGGAGTGCGGTCGGAGATACGCAGTATTTT. Encoded protein: CAWSAVGDTQYF.

The J gene is TRBJ2-7, the V gene TRBV6-1; TRBD2 matches at 11 bases. From germline, CDR1 is MNHNS and CDR2 SASEGT. This CDR3 is 15 amino acids long. V trimming: 6 bases; J trimming: 1 base; junction bases outside the gene matches: 5. The CDR3 sequence is CASRGTSGSSYEQYF. CDR3 bases: TGTGCCAGCAGAGGGACTAGCGGTTCTTCCTACGAGCAGTACTTC.

CDR3 sequence reads: CASSQDWVGGDNSPLHF. The DNA for the CDR3 is TGTGCCAGCAGCCAAGACTGGGTAGGAGGGGATAATTCACCCCTCCACTTT. This sequence joins TRBV4-2 and TRBJ1-6; D might be TRBD1 (5 bases). This CDR3 is built from 17 residues. Trimming pared 0 bases from V and 5 bases from J, leaving 14 bases between. The germline V gene encodes CDR1 LGHNA and CDR2 YNFKEQ.

This clone was detected only a few times. The chain carries TRBV5-5 and TRBJ2-1; D is unclear. Trimming left V 1 base short and J 7 bases short, with 9 bases between. This CDR3 has 13 amino acids. From germline, CDR1 is SGHKS and CDR2 YYEKEE (reference sequence). The CDR3 coding sequence is TGTGCCAGCAGCTTGTATGCGCGGAATGAGCAGTTCTTC. Protein product: CASSLYARNEQFF.

This clone was seen only a few times. J is TRBJ2-7 and V is TRBV19, with 9 bases aligning to TRBD1. This CDR3 contains 14 residues. V lost 6 bases to trimming and J lost 5 bases; unmatched junction nucleotides: 8. Per the germline V gene, CDR1 is LNHDA and CDR2 is SQIVND (reference sequence). The CDR3: CASSRTGEVHEQYF. DNA for the CDR3: TGTGCCAGTAGCAGGACAGGGGAAGTCCACGAGCAGTACTTC.

This clone showed up just once. The rearrangement joins TRBV5-1 to TRBJ1-1; D might be TRBD1 (6 bases). Trimming cost V 0 bases and J 1 base, with 13 bases left between them. CDR1 and CDR2 (germline): SGHRS, YFSETQ. This CDR3 is 16 amino acids long. This chain's CDR3 is CASSLAGGGRNTEAFF. CDR3 sequence (DNA): TGCGCCAGCAGCTTGGCCGGCGGGGGCCGGAACACTGAAGCTTTCTTT.

The chain carries TRBV7-2 and TRBJ2-2; D not certain. Germline V lookup: CDR1 SGHTA, CDR2 FQGNSA. The CDR3 consists of 14 residues. V shed 3 bases and J shed 3 bases, with 8 bases lying between them. Here the CDR3 reads CASSFSEDTGELFF. CDR3 sequence (DNA): TGTGCCAGCAGCTTCTCAGAGGACACCGGGGAGCTGTTTTTT. The full variable domain, rest sourced from reference TRBV7-2 and TRBJ2-2, is GAGVSQSPSNKVTEKGKDVELRCDPISGHTALYWYRQSLGQGLEFLIYFQGNSAPDKSGLPSDRFSAERTGGSVSTLTIQRTQQEDSAVYLCASSFSEDTGELFFGEGSRLTVL.

The chain employs TRBV7-6 and TRBJ2-5, with a possible D match to TRBD1 (5 bases). CDR1 and CDR2 from the germline V gene are SGHVS and FNYEAQ. The CDR3 runs to 14 residues. Trimming stripped 1 base from V and 2 bases from J, with 8 bases between. This CDR3 is CASSLDAGQETQYF. The CDR3 coding sequence is TGTGCCAGCAGCTTAGACGCAGGGCAAGAGACCCAGTACTTC. The variable domain in full, completed from reference TRBV7-6 and TRBJ2-5, reads GAGVSQSPRYKVTKRGQDVALRCDPISGHVSLYWYRQALGQGPEFLTYFNYEAQQDKSGLPNDRFSAERPEGSISTLTIQRTEQRDSAMYRCASSLDAGQETQYFGPGTRLLVL.

This clone was seen a single time. This sequence joins TRBV11-3 and TRBJ2-3; 12 bases are shared with TRBD2. CDR1 SGHNT and CDR2 YENEEA come from the germline V gene. V lost 0 bases, J lost 5 bases, and 3 bases stayed unmatched. This CDR3 has 16 amino acids. CDR3 loop: CASSLDGLAGLDTQYF. CDR3 sequence (DNA): TGTGCCAGCAGCTTAGATGGACTAGCGGGGTTAGATACGCAGTATTTT.